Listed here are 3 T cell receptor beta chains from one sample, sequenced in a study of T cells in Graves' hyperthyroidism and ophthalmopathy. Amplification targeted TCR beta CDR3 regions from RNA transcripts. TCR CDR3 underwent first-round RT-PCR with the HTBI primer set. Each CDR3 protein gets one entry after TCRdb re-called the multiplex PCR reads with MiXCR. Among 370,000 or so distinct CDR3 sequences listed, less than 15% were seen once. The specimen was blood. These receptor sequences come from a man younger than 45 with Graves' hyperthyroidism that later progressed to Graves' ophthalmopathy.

The CDR3 region has the DNA TGTGCTACCAGCAACAGACTAGCGGGGGATTTATACAATGAGCAGTTCTTC. Its protein product is CATSNRLAGDLYNEQFF. The rearrangement joins TRBV13 to TRBJ2-1; 12 nucleotides line up with TRBD2. Looked up from germline, CDR1 is PRHDT and CDR2 is FYEKMQ (reference sequence). The CDR3 sequence is 17 residues long.

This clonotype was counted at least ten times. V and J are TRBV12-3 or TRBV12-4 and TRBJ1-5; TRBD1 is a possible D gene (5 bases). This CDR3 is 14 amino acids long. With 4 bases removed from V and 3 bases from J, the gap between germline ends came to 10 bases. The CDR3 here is CASSSDRDNQPQHF. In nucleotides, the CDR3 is TGTGCCAGCAGTTCCGACAGAGACAATCAGCCCCAGCATTTT.

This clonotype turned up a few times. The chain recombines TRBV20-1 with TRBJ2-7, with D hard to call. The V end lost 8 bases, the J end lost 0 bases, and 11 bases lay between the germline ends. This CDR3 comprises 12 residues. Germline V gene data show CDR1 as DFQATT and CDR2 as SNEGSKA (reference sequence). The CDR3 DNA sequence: TGCAGTCCAGACCGCGCCTCCTACGAGCAGTACTTC. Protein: CSPDRASYEQYF.